The present T cell receptor beta chain was sequenced within a study of CD8 T cells in ankylosing spondylitis. Whole-study findings and limits: Characteristic, it appeared, of ankylosing spondylitis blood was a TCR beta motif of roughly eight highly homologous variants. Reportedly, matched ankylosing spondylitis synovial fluid was significantly enriched for disease-linked clones.

It was by quantitative 5'-RACE with molecular barcodes that TCR beta libraries were made. Via MiXCR, TCRdb re-called the 5' RACE reads, giving one row per CDR3 protein. Of about 540,000 distinct CDR3 sequences listed, 12% are singletons. V shed 5 bases and J 8 bases; nucleotides not matched to a gene: 8. In germline, CDR1 is MDHEN, CDR2 SYDVKM. CDR3 length: 15 residues. This clonotype has only a few counts. Its antigen remains unidentified. The TCR sequence derives from a male donor with ankylosing spondylitis. The chain carries TRBV28 and TRBJ2-2; TRBD2 matches 10 bases. The sequenced sample was blood, either unsorted or a sorted T cell fraction (not recorded which). This chain's CDR3 is CASSVTSGTLGELFF. The DNA of the CDR3 is TGTGCCAGCAGTGTCACTAGCGGGACATTAGGGGAGCTGTTTTTT.